One and the same sample provided the 21 T cell receptor beta chains below, sequenced in a study of cytomegalovirus exposure and HLA in healthy donors. The primer mix had 60 Vbeta and 13 Jbeta primers. Sequencing was performed with immunoSEQ multiplex PCR; in TCRdb, only in-frame clones are kept and a portion is missing. The sample shows 200,000 to 300,000 clones, over 80% of them seen only once. The sequenced sample was PBMCs. These receptors all stem from a woman in her forties in good health and CMV-seropositive.

With regard to this clone: Since the CDR3 does not end with the conserved phenylalanine or tryptophan, this likely comes from a read error. The limits of the CDR3 on the DNA are not certain, so only TCRdb's listed CDR3 is given. The V and J genes are TRBV9 and TRBJ2-7; TRBD2 reflects the table's D call only, with no check against the DNA. CDR1 and CDR2 from the germline V gene are SGDLS and YYNGEE. The CDR3 adds up to 13 amino acids, both ends counted. The chain's CDR3 is CASSVEVNTHKYY.

The gene calls are TRBV29-1 and TRBJ1-2; 8 bases fit TRBD1. V was pared by 4 bases and J by 8 bases, with 12 bases of the junction left unmatched. The CDR3 contains 14 residues. Germline values: CDR1 SQVTM, CDR2 ANQGSEA. The CDR3 DNA reads TGCAGCGTTGTCAGACAGGGGCCAGGAGGCGGCTACACCTTC. This codes for CSVVRQGPGGGYTF. The variable domain in full, completed from reference TRBV29-1 and TRBJ1-2, reads SAVISQKPSRDICQRGTSLTIQCQVDSQVTMMFWYRQQPGQSLTLIATANQGSEATYESGFVIDKFPISRPNLTFSTLTVSNMSPEDSSIYLCSVVRQGPGGGYTFGSGTRLTVV.

This clone turned up a few times. At one boundary the junction diverges from the germline segment, which might be a read error. V and J are TRBV7-9 and TRBJ2-7, with D maybe TRBD1 (6 bases). The CDR3 runs 12 residues. Germline V gives CDR1 SEHNR, CDR2 FQNEAQ (reference sequence). CDR3 protein: CSSSVQGYEQYF. The CDR3 DNA reads TGTTCCAGCAGTGTACAGGGCTACGAGCAGTACTTC. The variable domain in full, completed from reference TRBV7-9 and TRBJ2-7, reads DTGVSQNPRHKITKRGQNVTFRCDPISEHNRLYWYRQTLGQGPEFLTYFQNEAQLEKSRLLSDRFSAERPKGSFSTLEIQRTEQGDSAMYLCSSSVQGYEQYFGPGTRLTVT.

V gene TRBV21-1 combines with J gene TRBJ1-1; the table assigns TRBD1, which was not confirmed against the DNA. TRBV21-1 is an annotated pseudogene. There are 13 residues in the CDR3. This CDR3 reads CASRIRDRFEAFF. For the CDR3, the DNA is TGTGCCAGCAGGATCCGGGACAGGTTTGAAGCTTTCTTT.

This chain uses TRBV18 with TRBJ2-7, with 7 bases identical to TRBD2. From germline, CDR1 is KGHSH and CDR2 LQKENI. Unmatched junction bases numbered 4, after V lost 0 bases and J lost 2 bases. The CDR3 runs to 15 residues. The CDR3 reads CASSPPGLTAYEQYF. CDR3 bases: TGTGCCAGCTCACCACCGGGACTAACTGCCTACGAGCAGTACTTC.

This chain connects TRBV27 to TRBJ2-7; TRBD2 aligns across 12 bases. The length of the CDR3 is 13 residues. Trimming at V came to 8 bases and at J to 4 bases, leaving 3 bases not matched to a gene. The V gene's germline CDR1 is MNHEY and CDR2 SMNVEV (reference sequence). CDR3 sequence: CASSTSGGYEQYF. For the CDR3, the DNA is TGTGCCAGCTCAACTAGCGGGGGGTACGAGCAGTACTTC.

The chain has TRBV5-1 and TRBJ1-4, with 8 bases identical to TRBD1. This CDR3 spans 15 amino acids. The trim removed 4 bases at V and 8 bases at J, leaving 10 bases unmatched. Germline CDR1 and CDR2: SGHRS and YFSETQ. CDR3 in DNA: TGCGCCAGCAGCGAGGGACAGGCCCTTTTCGAAAAACTGTTTTTT. It yields the protein CASSEGQALFEKLFF. The whole variable domain, remainder taken from reference TRBV5-1 and TRBJ1-4, is KAGVTQTPRYLIKTRGQQVTLSCSPISGHRSVSWYQQTPGQGLQFLFEYFSETQRNKGNFPGRFSGRQFSNSRSEMNVSTLELGDSALYLCASSEGQALFEKLFFGSGTQLSVL.

This chain links TRBV19 with TRBJ1-5, with a weak D call TRBD1 (5 bases). There are 13 residues in the CDR3. The germline V gene has CDR1 LNHDA and CDR2 SQIVND (reference sequence). The V end lost 6 bases, the J end lost 4 bases, and 10 bases lay between the germline ends. The CDR3: CASSFDRNQPQHF. The DNA for the CDR3 is TGTGCCAGTAGCTTCGACAGAAATCAGCCCCAGCATTTT. Using reference TRBV19 and TRBJ1-5 for the parts outside the CDR3, the full variable domain is DGGITQSPKYLFRKEGQNVTLSCEQNLNHDAMYWYRQDPGQGLRLIYYSQIVNDFQKGDIAEGYSVSREKKESFPLTVTSAQKNPTAFYLCASSFDRNQPQHFGDGTRLSIL.

The J gene is TRBJ1-1, the V gene TRBV11-2; a possible D gene is TRBD1 (5 bases). In germline, CDR1 is SGHAT, CDR2 FQNNGV. V lost 1 base to trimming and J lost 1 base, with 13 bases between them. The CDR3 contains 16 residues. CDR3 residues: CASSLVAGAKNTEAFF. The CDR3 nucleotides are TGTGCCAGCAGCTTAGTCGCTGGGGCTAAGAACACTGAAGCTTTCTTT.

The chain has TRBV12-5 and TRBJ2-7; 9 bases are shared with TRBD1. The ends lost 7 bases at V and 5 bases at J; junction bases unmatched: 6. This CDR3 has 13 residues. Germline lookup yields CDR1 LGHNT and CDR2 FRNRAP. The CDR3 region is CASARTGVHEQYF. CDR3 in DNA: TGTGCTAGTGCTCGGACAGGGGTCCACGAGCAGTACTTC.

The rearrangement links TRBV6-5 to TRBJ1-2; 9 bases agree with TRBD1. This CDR3 has 14 residues. In germline, CDR1 is MNHEY, CDR2 SVGAGI. V lost 5 bases to trimming and J lost 4 bases; unmatched junction nucleotides: 5. The CDR3 nucleotides read TGTGCCAGCAGTGAAACAGGGGGCGGCTATGGCTACACCTTC. It encodes CASSETGGGYGYTF.

This clone was picked up a small number of times. V usage is TRBV6-1 and J usage is TRBJ1-2; perhaps TRBD1 as D (6 bases). CDR1 is MNHNS and CDR2 is SASEGT in the germline V gene. The CDR3 covers 17 residues. The V end was cut by 1 base, the J end by 3 bases, with 18 bases between. The CDR3: CASSEELNNRVHYGYTF. CDR3 in DNA: TGTGCCAGCAGTGAAGAACTGAATAACAGGGTCCACTATGGCTACACCTTC.

V and J are TRBV5-4 and TRBJ1-1, with D perhaps matching TRBD1 (5 bases). The CDR3 totals 15 residues. V was cut by 2 bases and J by 0 bases, with 11 bases left in between. Germline lookup yields CDR1 SGHNT and CDR2 YYREEE (reference sequence). The CDR3 sequence: CASSFDRRMNTEAFF. Here the CDR3 DNA reads TGTGCCAGCAGCTTTGACAGAAGAATGAACACTGAAGCTTTCTTT.

This clone was seen a handful of times. This chain joins TRBV2 and TRBJ2-1; D unclear. Trimming took off 6 bases at V and 13 bases at J, with 19 bases between the two ends. CDR3 length: 13 amino acids. CDR1 SNHLY and CDR2 FYNNEI come from the germline V gene. This CDR3 reads CASRDLDTPGQFF. For the CDR3, the DNA is TGTGCCAGCAGAGACCTCGACACTCCAGGCCAGTTCTTC.

This clone has just a few counts. V usage is TRBV2 and J usage is TRBJ2-3; the match to TRBD1 covers 7 bases. Trimming took 6 bases from V and 5 from J; bases not matched to a gene: 8. The CDR3 is made up of 14 amino acids. Looked up from germline, CDR1 is SNHLY and CDR2 is FYNNEI. The chain's CDR3 is CASSLGQARDTQYF. In nucleotides, the CDR3 is TGTGCCAGCAGCCTCGGACAGGCGCGAGATACGCAGTATTTT.

This rearrangement joins TRBV4-2 to TRBJ2-2; TRBD1 agrees at 11 bases. The V segment lost 6 bases and the J segment 4 bases; nucleotides outside the gene matches: 4. There are 15 residues in the CDR3. Germline V gene lookup returns CDR1 LGHNA and CDR2 YNFKEQ. Written as DNA, the CDR3 is TGTGCCAGCAGATCGGGACAGGGGGTCACCGGGGAGCTGTTTTTT. This codes for CASRSGQGVTGELFF.

The DNA for the CDR3 is TGTGCCAGCAGCTTAGCGGGCGGGAGGGGTGATACGCAGTATTTT. Encoded protein: CASSLAGGRGDTQYF. V is TRBV7-2 and J is TRBJ2-3, with TRBD2 matching over 9 bases. The CDR3 is made up of 15 amino acids. The V gene's germline CDR1 is SGHTA and CDR2 FQGNSA. Trimming removed 0 bases from V and 6 bases from J; junction bases left unmatched: 4.

V and J are TRBV7-2 and TRBJ2-7, with 9 positions matching TRBD1. Looked up from germline, CDR1 is SGHTA and CDR2 is FQGNSA. The length of the CDR3 is 16 residues. The ends lost 5 bases at V and 7 bases at J; junction bases unmatched: 15. CDR3 sequence reads: CASSLQFGTGLEEQYF. CDR3 sequence (DNA): TGTGCCAGCAGCCTTCAGTTTGGGACAGGGCTTGAAGAGCAGTACTTC.

The chain has TRBV6-1 and TRBJ2-4, with 11 bases lining up with TRBD2. The CDR3 runs to 15 residues. The germline V gene has CDR1 MNHNS and CDR2 SASEGT. Trimming cost V 3 bases and J 7 bases; bases outside gene matches: 5. The CDR3 spells CASSESTSGTNIQYF. The CDR3, as DNA: TGTGCCAGCAGTGAGTCGACTAGCGGGACGAACATTCAGTACTTC.

The chain couples TRBV11-3 to TRBJ2-3; 12 bases agree with TRBD2. Trimming at V came to 5 bases and at J to 4 bases, leaving 7 bases not matched to a gene. This CDR3 has 16 residues. Germline V CDR1 and CDR2: SGHNT, YENEEA. In DNA form, the CDR3 reads TGTGCCAGCAGCCCCCGACTAGCGGGAGACCCAGATACGCAGTATTTT. Its protein is CASSPRLAGDPDTQYF.

This clone was detected once. This chain uses TRBV5-1 with TRBJ2-7; the D gene is possibly TRBD1 (6 bases). The CDR3 covers 14 residues. CDR1 is SGHRS, CDR2 YFSETQ, per germline. V was trimmed by 4 bases and J by 2 bases, leaving 13 bases between them. CDR3 DNA: TGCGCCAGCAGCCCTGACGGACAGACCTACGAGCAGTACTTC. It codes for CASSPDGQTYEQYF.